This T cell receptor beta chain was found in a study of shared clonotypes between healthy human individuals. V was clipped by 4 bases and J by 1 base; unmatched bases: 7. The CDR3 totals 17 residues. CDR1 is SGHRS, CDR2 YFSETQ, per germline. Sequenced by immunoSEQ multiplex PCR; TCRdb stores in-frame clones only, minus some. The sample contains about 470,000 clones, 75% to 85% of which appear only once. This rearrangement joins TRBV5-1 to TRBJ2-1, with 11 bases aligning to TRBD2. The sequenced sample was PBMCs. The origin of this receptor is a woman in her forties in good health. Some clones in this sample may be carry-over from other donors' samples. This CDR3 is CASSRSGRAGSYNEQFF. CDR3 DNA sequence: TGCGCCAGCAGCCGTAGCGGGAGGGCCGGATCCTACAATGAGCAGTTCTTC.